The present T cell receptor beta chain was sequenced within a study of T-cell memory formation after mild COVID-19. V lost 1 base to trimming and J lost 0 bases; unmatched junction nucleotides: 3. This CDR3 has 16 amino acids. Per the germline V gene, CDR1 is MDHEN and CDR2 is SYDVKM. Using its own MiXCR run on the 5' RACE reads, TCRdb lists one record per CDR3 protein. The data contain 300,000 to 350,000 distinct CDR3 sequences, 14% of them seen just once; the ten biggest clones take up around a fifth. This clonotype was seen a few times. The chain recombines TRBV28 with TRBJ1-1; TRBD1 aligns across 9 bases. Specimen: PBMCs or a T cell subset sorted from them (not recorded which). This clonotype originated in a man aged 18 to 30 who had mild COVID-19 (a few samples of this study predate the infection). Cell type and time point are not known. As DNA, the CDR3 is TGTGCCAGCAGTTTATACGGGACAGGGATGAACACTGAAGCTTTCTTT. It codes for CASSLYGTGMNTEAFF.